These 22 T cell receptor beta chains came from one sample sequenced in a study of CD8 T cells in ankylosing spondylitis. TCRdb processed the 5' RACE reads anew with MiXCR; each CDR3 protein has one entry. This table has about 30,000 distinct CDR3 sequences, around 5% appearing once. Sequenced: blood, either unsorted or a sorted T cell fraction (not recorded which). The source of these receptors is a female donor with ankylosing spondylitis or in good health (not recorded which).

The V gene is TRBV9, the J gene TRBJ2-1; possibly TRBD2 for D (6 bases). CDR3 size: 16 residues. Germline V gene lookup returns CDR1 SGDLS and CDR2 YYNGEE. Trimming left V 2 bases short and J 0 bases short, with 12 bases between. Here the CDR3 reads CASSVRRESSYNEQFF. Here the CDR3 DNA reads TGTGCCAGCAGCGTTCGACGGGAGAGCTCCTACAATGAGCAGTTCTTC.

This clonotype appeared many times. The V and J genes are TRBV9 and TRBJ2-1; 11 bases match TRBD2. The germline CDR1 and CDR2 sequences are SGDLS and YYNGEE. The CDR3 extends over 15 amino acids. The V and J ends lost 7 bases and 4 bases, in that order; junction bases with no gene match: 7. As DNA, the CDR3 is TGTGCCAGCGGGACGGGACTAGCGGATTACAATGAGCAGTTCTTC. It is translated as CASGTGLADYNEQFF.

Relative to its sample, this clonotype is medium-sized. V is TRBV9 and J is TRBJ2-2, with D possibly TRBD2 on 6 matching bases. This CDR3 is 15 amino acids long. Per germline, CDR1 SGDLS and CDR2 YYNGEE. V dropped 1 base and J dropped 4 bases, with 11 bases sitting between them. In nucleotides, the CDR3 is TGTGCCAGCAGCGTATCTAGCGATGGCACCGGGGAGCTGTTTTTT. Translated, it gives CASSVSSDGTGELFF.

This clonotype occurred many times. V is TRBV9 and J is TRBJ2-1, with 7 bases identical to TRBD2. J was trimmed by 6 bases and V by 0 bases; bases with no gene match: 3. CDR3 length equals 14 residues. Germline-derived CDR1 and CDR2 are SGDLS and YYNGEE. The CDR3 spells CASSVGGLTNEQFF. The CDR3 DNA reads as TGTGCCAGCAGCGTAGGGGGACTAACCAATGAGCAGTTCTTC.

This clonotype was seen ten or more times. The J gene is TRBJ1-2, the V gene TRBV9; the D gene is possibly TRBD1 (5 bases). V was trimmed by 2 bases and J by 6 bases, leaving 17 bases between them. The CDR3 length is 15 residues. Germline-derived CDR1 and CDR2 are SGDLS and YYNGEE. The CDR3 reads CASSVFRGPSDGYTF. The CDR3 nucleotides read TGTGCCAGCAGCGTCTTCCGGGGCCCTAGTGATGGCTACACCTTC.

This clonotype was seen a few times. This rearrangement joins TRBV9 to TRBJ2-1, with D tentatively TRBD1 (7 bases). V gave up 0 bases and J gave up 6 bases, with 13 bases separating them. This CDR3 contains 15 residues. CDR1 is SGDLS and CDR2 is YYNGEE in the germline V gene. In nucleotides, the CDR3 is TGTGCCAGCAGCGTAGGTCCTCAGGGGGGCAATGAGCAGTTCTTC. This gives the protein CASSVGPQGGNEQFF.

This clonotype was picked up many times. The chain uses TRBV9 and TRBJ1-6; 7 bases agree with TRBD1. Germline assignment: CDR1 SGDLS and CDR2 YYNGEE. The CDR3 is made up of 15 amino acids. After removal of 4 bases from V and 3 bases from J, the junction contained 4 bases not matched to a gene. The CDR3 loop is CASSPAGGYNSPLHF. The CDR3 nucleotides are TGTGCCAGCAGCCCCGCAGGGGGCTATAATTCACCCCTCCACTTT.

This clonotype was found many times. V gene TRBV9 combines with J gene TRBJ2-1; perhaps TRBD1 as D (6 bases). Germline CDR1 and CDR2: SGDLS and YYNGEE. This CDR3 region has 16 residues. V dropped 4 bases and J dropped 8 bases, with 22 bases sitting between them. CDR3: CASSPQDRPDSDEQFF. The DNA of the CDR3 is TGTGCCAGCAGCCCCCAAGACAGGCCGGACAGCGATGAGCAGTTCTTC.

This clonotype was observed many times. The chain has TRBV9 and TRBJ2-1, with TRBD2 as a possible D gene (5 bases). CDR3 size: 14 residues. CDR1 is SGDLS, CDR2 YYNGEE, per germline. Deletions cut 4 bases from V and 2 bases from J, with 10 bases between. In DNA, the CDR3 is TGTGCCAGCAGCAAAGGGAGAGCCTACAATGAGCAGTTCTTC. Translation: CASSKGRAYNEQFF.

This clonotype was observed a handful of times. CDR3 coding DNA: TGTGCCAGCAGCGCCAGATTGGCGGACAGGGGCAGCACAGATACGCAGTATTTT. Its protein is CASSARLADRGSTDTQYF. The chain uses TRBV9 and TRBJ2-3; 9 bases are shared with TRBD1. V shed 3 bases and J 0 bases; nucleotides not matched to a gene: 11. Germline V gene data show CDR1 as SGDLS and CDR2 as YYNGEE. This CDR3 has 18 residues.

This clonotype was counted ten times or more. The chain uses TRBV9 and TRBJ2-4, with D possibly being TRBD2 (6 bases). The CDR3 length is 15 residues. Germline CDR1 is SGDLS and CDR2 is YYNGEE. V dropped 0 bases and J dropped 6 bases, with 13 bases sitting between them. Here the CDR3 DNA reads TGTGCCAGCAGCGTAGTTGGTAGCGGCAGAAACATTCAGTACTTC. Residues: CASSVVGSGRNIQYF.

This clonotype was seen at least ten times. The chain links TRBV9 to TRBJ2-7, with TRBD1 identical over 9 bases. V was clipped by 4 bases and J by 6 bases; unmatched bases: 5. The CDR3 has 13 amino acids. Germline V gene sequence: CDR1 SGDLS, CDR2 YYNGEE. The CDR3 here is CASSSRQGGEQYF. Here the CDR3 DNA reads TGTGCCAGCAGCTCAAGACAGGGGGGCGAGCAGTACTTC.

This clonotype was recorded at least ten times. This chain joins TRBV9 and TRBJ2-2; D is unresolved. Germline CDR1 and CDR2: SGDLS and YYNGEE. The CDR3 is 12 amino acids. V gave up 2 bases and J gave up 2 bases, with 1 base separating them. The DNA for the CDR3 is TGTGCCAGCAGCGTTAACACCGGGGAGCTGTTTTTT. Residues: CASSVNTGELFF. Using reference TRBV9 and TRBJ2-2 for the parts outside the CDR3, the full variable domain is DSGVTQTPKHLITATGQRVTLRCSPRSGDLSVYWYQQSLDQGLQFLIQYYNGEERAKGNILERFSAQQFPDLHSELNLSSLELGDSALYFCASSVNTGELFFGEGSRLTVL.

This clonotype was observed many times. The chain joins TRBV9 to TRBJ1-1, with 9 bases lining up with TRBD1. Germline CDR1 SGDLS, CDR2 YYNGEE. V lost 3 bases and J lost 4; bases outside the gene matches: 7. This CDR3 region has 15 residues. CDR3 amino acids: CASSGHRDRATEAFF. The CDR3 region has the DNA TGTGCCAGCAGCGGGCACAGGGACAGGGCCACTGAAGCTTTCTTT.

This clonotype was found a few times. V and J are TRBV9 and TRBJ2-5, with D possibly TRBD2 on 5 matching bases. Looked up from germline, CDR1 is SGDLS and CDR2 is YYNGEE. The length of the CDR3 is 14 residues. V lost 1 base to trimming and J lost 5 bases, with 12 bases between them. CDR3 region: CASSVSGKPETQYF. DNA for the CDR3: TGTGCCAGCAGCGTATCCGGGAAGCCGGAGACCCAGTACTTC.

Judged by abundance, this clonotype is medium-sized. V gene TRBV9 combines with J gene TRBJ1-6; the D is unclear. The CDR3 is made up of 15 amino acids. The V end was cut by 0 bases, the J end by 7 bases, with 11 bases between. The germline gives CDR1 SGDLS, CDR2 YYNGEE. The CDR3 DNA sequence: TGTGCCAGCAGCGTAGAACACGCGGGGAATTCACCCCTCCACTTT. This encodes CASSVEHAGNSPLHF.

This clonotype was seen only a few times. The V and J genes are TRBV9 and TRBJ2-5; D possibly corresponds to TRBD1 (5 bases). Germline V gives CDR1 SGDLS, CDR2 YYNGEE. V lost 2 bases and J 7 bases, leaving 18 bases between the germline ends. The CDR3 runs to 15 residues. The CDR3 loop reads CASSVTGRTQGTQYF. DNA for the CDR3: TGTGCCAGCAGCGTTACCGGGCGCACCCAGGGGACCCAGTACTTC.

This clonotype has at least ten counts. DNA for the CDR3: TGTGCCAGCAGCGTAGGAAGGGACACTGAAGCTTTCTTT. Its protein product is CASSVGRDTEAFF. The chain recombines TRBV9 with TRBJ1-1; D gene ambiguous. Germline V gene lookup returns CDR1 SGDLS and CDR2 YYNGEE. This CDR3 is 13 amino acids long. Trimming left V 0 bases short and J 3 bases short, with 6 bases between.

This clonotype was observed many times. The chain recombines TRBV9 with TRBJ2-1, with D possibly TRBD2 on 6 matching bases. Trimming left V 0 bases short and J 6 bases short, with 10 bases between. The germline gives CDR1 SGDLS, CDR2 YYNGEE. This CDR3 has 14 amino acids. The CDR3, as DNA: TGTGCCAGCAGCGTAGACGGGAGTCTCAATGAGCAGTTCTTC. Translated, it gives CASSVDGSLNEQFF.

This clonotype was seen ten or more times. The chain recombines TRBV9 with TRBJ2-3; TRBD2 might be the D (5 bases). Trimming removed 0 bases at V and 3 bases at J, with 8 bases between. Germline V gives CDR1 SGDLS, CDR2 YYNGEE. The CDR3 is 14 residues long. CDR3 in DNA: TGTGCCAGCAGCGTAGGTCCGGGAACAGATACGCAGTATTTT. As protein: CASSVGPGTDTQYF.

The rearrangement links TRBV9 to TRBJ2-1; 12 bases line up with TRBD2. The CDR3 loop spans 16 amino acids. CDR1 SGDLS and CDR2 YYNGEE come from the germline V gene. V lost 1 base and J lost 10; bases outside the gene matches: 9. In DNA, the CDR3 is TGTGCCAGCAGCGTAATGCCTAGCGGGGGGGCAGAGGAGCAGTTCTTC. Protein: CASSVMPSGGAEEQFF.

This clonotype was observed many times. The chain carries TRBV9 and TRBJ1-2, with 8 positions matching TRBD1. V shed 3 bases, J shed 8 bases, and the junction held 9 bases outside the gene matches. CDR3 length: 14 amino acids. The V gene's germline CDR1 is SGDLS and CDR2 YYNGEE. CDR3: CASSGYQGAAGYTF. The CDR3 DNA reads TGTGCCAGCAGCGGATACCAGGGGGCGGCCGGCTACACCTTC.